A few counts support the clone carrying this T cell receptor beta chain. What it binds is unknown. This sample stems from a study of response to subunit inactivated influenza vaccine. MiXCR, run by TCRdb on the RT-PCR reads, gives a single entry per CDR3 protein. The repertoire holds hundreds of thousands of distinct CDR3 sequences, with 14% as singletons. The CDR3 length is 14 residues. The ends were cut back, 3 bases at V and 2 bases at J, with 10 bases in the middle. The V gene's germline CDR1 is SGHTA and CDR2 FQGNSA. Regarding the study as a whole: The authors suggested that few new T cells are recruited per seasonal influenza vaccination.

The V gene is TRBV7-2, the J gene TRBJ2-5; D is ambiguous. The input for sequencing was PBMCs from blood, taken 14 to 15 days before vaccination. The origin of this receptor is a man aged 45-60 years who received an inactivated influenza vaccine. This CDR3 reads CASSFNLGQETQYF. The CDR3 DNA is TGTGCCAGCAGCTTTAATCTGGGACAAGAGACCCAGTACTTC.